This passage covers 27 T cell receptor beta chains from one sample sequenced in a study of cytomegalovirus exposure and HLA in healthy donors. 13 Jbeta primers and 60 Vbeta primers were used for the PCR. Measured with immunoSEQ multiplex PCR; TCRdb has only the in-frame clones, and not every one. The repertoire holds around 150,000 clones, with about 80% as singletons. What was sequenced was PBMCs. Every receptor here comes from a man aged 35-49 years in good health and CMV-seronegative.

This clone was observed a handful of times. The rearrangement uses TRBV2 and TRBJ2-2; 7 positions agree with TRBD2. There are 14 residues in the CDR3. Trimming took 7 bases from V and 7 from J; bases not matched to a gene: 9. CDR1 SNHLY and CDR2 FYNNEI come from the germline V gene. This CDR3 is CASTSGTGGGELFF. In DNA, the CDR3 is TGTGCCAGCACTAGCGGCACTGGGGGCGGGGAGCTGTTTTTT.

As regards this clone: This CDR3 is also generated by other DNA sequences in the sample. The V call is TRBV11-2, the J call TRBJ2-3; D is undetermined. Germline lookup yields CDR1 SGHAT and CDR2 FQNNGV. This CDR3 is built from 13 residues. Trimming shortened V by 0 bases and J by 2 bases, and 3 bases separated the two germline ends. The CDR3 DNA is TGTGCCAGCAGCTTAGACCTCACAGATACGCAGTATTTT. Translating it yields CASSLDLTDTQYF.

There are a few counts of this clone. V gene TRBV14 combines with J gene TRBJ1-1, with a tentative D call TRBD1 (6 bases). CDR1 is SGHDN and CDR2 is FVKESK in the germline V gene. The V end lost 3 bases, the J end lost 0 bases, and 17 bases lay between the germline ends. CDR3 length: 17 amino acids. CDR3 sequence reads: CASSQRFDRSMNTEAFF. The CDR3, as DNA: TGTGCCAGCAGCCAGAGATTTGACAGGTCTATGAACACTGAAGCTTTCTTT.

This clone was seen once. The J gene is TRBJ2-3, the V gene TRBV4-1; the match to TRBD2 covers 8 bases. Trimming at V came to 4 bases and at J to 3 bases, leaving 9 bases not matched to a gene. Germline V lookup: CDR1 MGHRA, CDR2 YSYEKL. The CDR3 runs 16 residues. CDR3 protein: CASSPQAGLVTDTQYF. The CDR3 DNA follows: TGCGCCAGCAGCCCCCAGGCGGGACTAGTAACAGATACGCAGTATTTT.

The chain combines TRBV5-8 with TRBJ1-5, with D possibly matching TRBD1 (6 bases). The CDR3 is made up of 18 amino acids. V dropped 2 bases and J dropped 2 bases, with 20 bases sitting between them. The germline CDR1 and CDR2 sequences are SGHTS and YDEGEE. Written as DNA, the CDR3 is TGTGCCAGCAGCTTCGGCCAGGGGCGGAGAAATGGCAATCAGCCCCAGCATTTT. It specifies CASSFGQGRRNGNQPQHF.

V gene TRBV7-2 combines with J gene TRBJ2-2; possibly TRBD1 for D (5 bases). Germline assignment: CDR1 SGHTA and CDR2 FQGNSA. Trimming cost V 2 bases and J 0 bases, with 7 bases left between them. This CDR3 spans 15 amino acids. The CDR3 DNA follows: TGTGCCAGCAGCTTAAGGACAACGAACACCGGGGAGCTGTTTTTT. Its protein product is CASSLRTTNTGELFF.

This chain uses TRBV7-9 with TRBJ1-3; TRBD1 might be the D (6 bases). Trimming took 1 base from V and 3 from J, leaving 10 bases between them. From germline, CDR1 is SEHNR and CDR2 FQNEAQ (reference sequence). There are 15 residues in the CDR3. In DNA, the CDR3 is TGTGCCAGCAGCTTAGAGGCAGGGGTTGGAAACACCATATATTTT. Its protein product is CASSLEAGVGNTIYF.

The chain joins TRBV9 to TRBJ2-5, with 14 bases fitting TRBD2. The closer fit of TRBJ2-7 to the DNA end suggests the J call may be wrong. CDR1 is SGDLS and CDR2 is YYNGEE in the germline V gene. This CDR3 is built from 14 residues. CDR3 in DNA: TGTGCCAGCAGCGGGACTAGCGGGGGGTTCGAGCAGTACTTC. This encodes CASSGTSGGFEQYF.

CDR3 sequence (DNA): TGCAGCGAGACAGGTAAAAGCTCCTACAATGAGCAGTTCTTC. This sequence encodes CSETGKSSYNEQFF. The chain recombines TRBV29-1 with TRBJ2-1; tentatively, D is TRBD1 (6 bases). Germline V gene data show CDR1 as SQVTM and CDR2 as ANQGSEA. CDR3 length equals 14 residues. Trimming took 7 bases from V and 0 from J, leaving 13 bases between them.

CDR3 DNA: TGCGCCAGCAGCTTAGAACCGGGACTAGCGGGAGGTGCAGATACGCAGTATTTT. Protein: CASSLEPGLAGGADTQYF. The chain is built from TRBV5-1 and TRBJ2-3, with 15 positions matching TRBD2. With 2 bases clipped from V and 4 bases from J, the junction kept 8 bases outside the gene matches. Germline CDR1 and CDR2: SGHRS and YFSETQ. There are 18 residues in the CDR3.

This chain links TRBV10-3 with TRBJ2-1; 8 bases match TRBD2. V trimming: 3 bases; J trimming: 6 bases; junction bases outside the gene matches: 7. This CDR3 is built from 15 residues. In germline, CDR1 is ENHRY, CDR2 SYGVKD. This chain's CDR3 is CAISDLAGGGNEQFF. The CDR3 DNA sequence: TGTGCCATCAGTGATTTGGCGGGGGGTGGCAATGAGCAGTTCTTC.

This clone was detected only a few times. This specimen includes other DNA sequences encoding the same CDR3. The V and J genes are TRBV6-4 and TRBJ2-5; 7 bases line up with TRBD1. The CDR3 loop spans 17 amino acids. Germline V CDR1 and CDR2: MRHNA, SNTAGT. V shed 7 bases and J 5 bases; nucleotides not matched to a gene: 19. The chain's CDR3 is CASKPGTAPLLDETQYF. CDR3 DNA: TGTGCCAGCAAACCCGGGACAGCACCCCTCTTGGACGAGACCCAGTACTTC.

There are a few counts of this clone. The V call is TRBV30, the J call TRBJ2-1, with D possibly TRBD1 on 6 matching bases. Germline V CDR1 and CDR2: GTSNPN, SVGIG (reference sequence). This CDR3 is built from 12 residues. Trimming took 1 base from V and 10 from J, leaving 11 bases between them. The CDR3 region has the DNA TGTGCCTGGAGTGACAGGGCGCCGGAGCAGTTCTTC. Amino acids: CAWSDRAPEQFF.

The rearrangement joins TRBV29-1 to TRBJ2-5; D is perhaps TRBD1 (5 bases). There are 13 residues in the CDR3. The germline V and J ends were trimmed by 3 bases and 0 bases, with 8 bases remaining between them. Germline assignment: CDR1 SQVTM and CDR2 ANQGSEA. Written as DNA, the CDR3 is TGCAGCGTTGATCCAGGGCACCAAGAGACCCAGTACTTC. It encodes CSVDPGHQETQYF.

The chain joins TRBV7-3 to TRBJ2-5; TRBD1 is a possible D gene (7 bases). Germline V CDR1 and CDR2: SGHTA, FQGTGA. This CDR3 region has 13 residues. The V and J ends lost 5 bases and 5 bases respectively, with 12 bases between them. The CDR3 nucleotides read TGTGCCAGCAGCCTACAGGGGAGGGAGACCCAGTACTTC. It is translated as CASSLQGRETQYF.

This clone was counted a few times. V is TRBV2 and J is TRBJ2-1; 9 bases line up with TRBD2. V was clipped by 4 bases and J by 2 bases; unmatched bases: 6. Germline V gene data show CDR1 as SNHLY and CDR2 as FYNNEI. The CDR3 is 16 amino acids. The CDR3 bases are TGTGCCAGCAGTGCACCGGGACTAGCTGCCTACAATGAGCAGTTCTTC. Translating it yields CASSAPGLAAYNEQFF.

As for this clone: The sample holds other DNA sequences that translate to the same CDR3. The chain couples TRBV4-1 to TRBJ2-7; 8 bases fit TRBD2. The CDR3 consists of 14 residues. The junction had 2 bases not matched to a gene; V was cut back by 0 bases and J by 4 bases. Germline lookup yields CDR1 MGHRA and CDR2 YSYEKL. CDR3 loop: CASSQETGGYEQYF. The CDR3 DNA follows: TGCGCCAGCAGCCAAGAAACGGGAGGGTACGAGCAGTACTTC.

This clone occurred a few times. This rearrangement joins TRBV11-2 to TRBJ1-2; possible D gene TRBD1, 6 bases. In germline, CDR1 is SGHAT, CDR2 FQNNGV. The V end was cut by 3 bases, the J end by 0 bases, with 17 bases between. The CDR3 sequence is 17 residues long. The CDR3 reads CASSFGGGARSNYGYTF. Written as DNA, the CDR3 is TGTGCCAGCAGCTTTGGTGGGGGGGCGCGATCTAACTATGGCTACACCTTC.

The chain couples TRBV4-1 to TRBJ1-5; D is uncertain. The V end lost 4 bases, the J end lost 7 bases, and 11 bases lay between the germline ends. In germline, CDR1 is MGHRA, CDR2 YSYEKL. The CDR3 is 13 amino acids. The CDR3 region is CASSREDLQPQHF. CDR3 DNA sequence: TGCGCCAGCAGCCGGGAGGATCTCCAGCCCCAGCATTTT.

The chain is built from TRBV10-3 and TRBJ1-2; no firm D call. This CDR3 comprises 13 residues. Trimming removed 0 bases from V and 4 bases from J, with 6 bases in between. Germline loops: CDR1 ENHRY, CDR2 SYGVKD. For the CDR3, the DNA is TGTGCCATCAGTGAGTCGACATTCTATGGCTACACCTTC. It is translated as CAISESTFYGYTF.

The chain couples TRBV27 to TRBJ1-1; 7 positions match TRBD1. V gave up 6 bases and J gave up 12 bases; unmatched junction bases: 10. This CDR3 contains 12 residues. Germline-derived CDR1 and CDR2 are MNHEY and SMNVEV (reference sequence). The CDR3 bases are TGTGCCAGCAGCCGTAGACAGGGCGGGACTTTCTTT. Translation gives CASSRRQGGTFF.

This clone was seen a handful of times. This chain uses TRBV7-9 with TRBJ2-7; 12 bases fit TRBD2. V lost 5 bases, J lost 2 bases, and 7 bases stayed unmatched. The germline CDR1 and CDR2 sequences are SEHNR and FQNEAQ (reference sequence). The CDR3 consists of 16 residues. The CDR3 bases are TGTGCCAGCAGCATTACTAGCGGGAGGCTTCCCTACGAGCAGTACTTC. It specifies CASSITSGRLPYEQYF.

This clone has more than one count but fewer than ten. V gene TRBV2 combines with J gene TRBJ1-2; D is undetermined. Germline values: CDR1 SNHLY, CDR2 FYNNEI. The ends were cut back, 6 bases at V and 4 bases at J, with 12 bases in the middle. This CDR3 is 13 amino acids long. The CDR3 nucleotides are TGTGCCAGCAGGACTTCAAATGTCTATGGCTACACCTTC. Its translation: CASRTSNVYGYTF.

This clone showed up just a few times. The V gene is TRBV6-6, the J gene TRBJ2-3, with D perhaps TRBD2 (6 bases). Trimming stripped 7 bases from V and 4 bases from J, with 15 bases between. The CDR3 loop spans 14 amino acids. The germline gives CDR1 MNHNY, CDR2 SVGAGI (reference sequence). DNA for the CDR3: TGTGCCAGCACCAGCCCGGGAGATGCAGATACGCAGTATTTT. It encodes CASTSPGDADTQYF.

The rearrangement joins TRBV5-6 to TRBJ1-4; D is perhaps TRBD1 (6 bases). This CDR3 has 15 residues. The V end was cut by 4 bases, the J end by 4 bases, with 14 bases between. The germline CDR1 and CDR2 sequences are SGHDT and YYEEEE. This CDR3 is CASSPETGYNEKLFF. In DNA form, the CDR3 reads TGTGCCAGCAGCCCCGAGACAGGTTATAATGAAAAACTGTTTTTT.

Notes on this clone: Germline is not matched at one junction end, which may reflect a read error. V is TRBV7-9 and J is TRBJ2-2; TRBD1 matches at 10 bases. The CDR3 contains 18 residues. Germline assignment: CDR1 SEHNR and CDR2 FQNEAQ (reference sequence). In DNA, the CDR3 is TGTTCCAGCAGCTCTACCGGGACAGGGGTTTCGAACACCGGGGAGCTGTTTTTT. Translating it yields CSSSSTGTGVSNTGELFF. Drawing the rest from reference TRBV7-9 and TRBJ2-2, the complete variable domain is DTGVSQNPRHKITKRGQNVTFRCDPISEHNRLYWYRQTLGQGPEFLTYFQNEAQLEKSRLLSDRFSAERPKGSFSTLEIQRTEQGDSAMYLCSSSSTGTGVSNTGELFFGEGSRLTVL.

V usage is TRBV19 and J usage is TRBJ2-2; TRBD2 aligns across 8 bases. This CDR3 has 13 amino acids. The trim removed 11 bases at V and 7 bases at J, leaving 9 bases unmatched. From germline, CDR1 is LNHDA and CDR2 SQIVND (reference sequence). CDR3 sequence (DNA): TGTGCCGCCAACGGGGGGGCTAACGGGGAGCTGTTTTTT. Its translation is CAANGGANGELFF.